This TCR beta chain was profiled in a study of CXCR3-negative and CXCR3-positive naive CD8 T cells. The study's findings and limits: The study found that naive CXCR3-negative and CXCR3-positive cells shared TRBV-TRBJ usage, while memory cells differed. TRB CDR3s of CXCR3-positive naive cells were more hydrophobic than those of CXCR3-negative naive cells.

On this clonotype: No antigen is known for it.

Cells that were CD45RO-CCR7+CD27+CD95- constituted naive CD8+ T cells. Germline loops: CDR1 SNHLY, CDR2 FYNNEI. This CDR3 spans 15 amino acids. UMI labels and 5' RACE were used to prepare the TRB cDNA libraries. TCRdb re-called the 5' RACE reads, yielding one record per CDR3 amino acid sequence without DNA. The sample includes about 7,000 distinct CDR3 sequences. The source of this sequence is a human donor in good health. Some clones in this sample may be carry-over from other donors' samples. This chain links TRBV2 with TRBJ1-1; TCRdb's D call of TRBD1 is untestable without DNA. Material: naive CXCR3+ CD8+ T cells from blood. Subset reported: CD45RO-CCR7+CD27+CD95- naive CD8+ T cells expressing CXCR3 (TNR3+). CDR3 protein: CARFLTTGANTEAFF. Full variable domain (rest looked up from reference TRBV2 and TRBJ1-1): EPEVTQTPSHQVTQMGQEVILRCVPISNHLYFYWYRQILGQKVEFLVSFYNNEISEKSEIFDDQFSVERPDGSNFTLKIRSTKLEDSAMYFCARFLTTGANTEAFFGQGTRLTVV.